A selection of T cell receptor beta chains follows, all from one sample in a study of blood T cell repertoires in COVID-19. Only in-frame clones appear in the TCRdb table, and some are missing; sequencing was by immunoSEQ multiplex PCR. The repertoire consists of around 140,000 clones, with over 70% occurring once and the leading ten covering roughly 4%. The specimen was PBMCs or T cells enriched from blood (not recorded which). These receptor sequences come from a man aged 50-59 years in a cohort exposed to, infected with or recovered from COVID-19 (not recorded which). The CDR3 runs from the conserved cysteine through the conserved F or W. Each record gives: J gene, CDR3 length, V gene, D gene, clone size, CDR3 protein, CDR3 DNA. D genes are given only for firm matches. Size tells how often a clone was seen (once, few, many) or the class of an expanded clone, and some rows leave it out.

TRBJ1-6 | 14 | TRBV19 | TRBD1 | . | CASSRTGVNSPLHF | TGTGCCAGTAGCCGGACAGGGGTGAATTCACCCCTCCACTTT
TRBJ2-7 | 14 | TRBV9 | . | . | CASSAQPGQYEQYF | TGTGCCAGCAGCGCCCAACCCGGACAATACGAGCAGTACTTC
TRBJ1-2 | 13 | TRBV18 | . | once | CASSQDRSYGYTF | TGTGCCAGCTCACAAGACAGAAGCTATGGCTACACCTTC
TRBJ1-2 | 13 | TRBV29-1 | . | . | CSVESGGGYGYTF | TGCAGCGTTGAATCGGGGGGCGGCTATGGCTACACCTTC
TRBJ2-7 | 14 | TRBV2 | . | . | CASREGMTSDEQYF | TGTGCCAGCAGGGAGGGCATGACAAGTGACGAGCAGTACTTC
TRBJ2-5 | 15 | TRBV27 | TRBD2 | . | CASSSWGLAEETQYF | TGTGCCAGCAGTTCCTGGGGACTAGCGGAAGAGACCCAGTACTTC
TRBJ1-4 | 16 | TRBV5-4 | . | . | CASSLRGGLDGEKLFF | TGTGCCAGCAGCCTCCGGGGGGGGTTGGATGGTGAAAAACTGTTTTTT
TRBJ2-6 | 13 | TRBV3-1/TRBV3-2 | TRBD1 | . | CASSHRDRGSLTF | TGTGCCAGCAGCCACCGGGACAGGGGATCTCTGACTTTC
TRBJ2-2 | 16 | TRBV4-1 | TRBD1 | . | CASSHTTGAYTGELFF | TGCGCCAGCAGCCATACGACAGGGGCTTACACCGGGGAGCTGTTTTTT
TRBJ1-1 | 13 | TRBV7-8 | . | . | CASSLAGITEAFF | TGTGCCAGCAGCTTGGCAGGGATCACTGAAGCTTTCTTT
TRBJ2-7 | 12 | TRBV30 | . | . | CAQKEAAYEQYF | TGTGCCCAAAAGGAGGCTGCCTACGAGCAGTACTTC
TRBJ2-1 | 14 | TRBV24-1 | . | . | CATSEAVSYNEQFF | TGTGCCACCAGTGAGGCAGTCTCCTACAATGAGCAGTTCTTC
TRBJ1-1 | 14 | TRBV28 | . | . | CASSFRGSRTEAFF | TGTGCCAGCAGTTTTCGGGGTTCGAGGACTGAAGCTTTCTTT
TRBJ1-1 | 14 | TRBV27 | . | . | CASSLYPGLPEAFF | TGTGCCAGCAGTTTATATCCAGGGTTGCCTGAAGCTTTCTTT
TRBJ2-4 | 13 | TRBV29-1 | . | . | CSAQDFLKRAQYF | TGCAGCGCACAGGATTTTCTCAAACGGGCTCAGTACTTC
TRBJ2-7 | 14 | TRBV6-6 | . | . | CASSYDRNSYEQYF | TGTGCCAGCAGTTACGACAGGAACTCCTACGAGCAGTACTTC
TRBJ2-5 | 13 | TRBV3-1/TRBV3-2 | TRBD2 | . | CASSQAAGGPVYF | TGTGCCAGCAGCCAGGCAGCGGGGGGGCCTGTGTACTTC
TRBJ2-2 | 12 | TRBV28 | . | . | CRTGSATGELFF | TGTCGAACAGGGTCTGCCACCGGGGAGCTGTTTTTT
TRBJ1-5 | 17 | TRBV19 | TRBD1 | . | CASSRDSGFGGNQPQHF | TGTGCCAGTAGCCGGGACAGCGGATTCGGCGGCAATCAGCCCCAGCATTTT
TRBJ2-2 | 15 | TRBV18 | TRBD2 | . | CASSTSGANTGELFF | TGTGCCAGCTCAACCAGCGGGGCGAACACCGGGGAGCTGTTTTTT
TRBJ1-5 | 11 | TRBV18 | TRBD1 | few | CASSPGQGQHF | TGTGCCAGCTCACCGGGACAGGGTCAGCATTTT
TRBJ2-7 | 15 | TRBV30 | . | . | CAWSARPGPKREQYF | TGTGCCTGGAGTGCGCGCCCCGGACCCAAGCGGGAGCAGTACTTC
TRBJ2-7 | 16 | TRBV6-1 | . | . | CASSEAETHSSYEQYF | TGTGCCAGCAGTGAAGCAGAGACACACAGCTCCTACGAGCAGTACTTC
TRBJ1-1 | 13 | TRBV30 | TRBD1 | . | CAAPGQGYTEAFF | TGTGCCGCTCCGGGACAGGGGTACACTGAAGCTTTCTTT
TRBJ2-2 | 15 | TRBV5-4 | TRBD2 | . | CASSLAGGNTGELFF | TGTGCCAGCAGCTTAGCGGGAGGGAATACCGGGGAGCTGTTTTTT
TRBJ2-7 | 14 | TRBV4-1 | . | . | CASSNTGTLYEQYF | TGCGCCAGCAGCAACACCGGGACACTCTACGAGCAGTACTTC
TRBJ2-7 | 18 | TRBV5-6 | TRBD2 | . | CASSSGLAGGIPLYEQYF | TGTGCCAGCAGCTCGGGACTAGCGGGAGGGATACCACTCTACGAGCAGTACTTC
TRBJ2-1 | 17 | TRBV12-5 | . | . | CASGLMTDTSNYNEQFF | TGTGCTAGTGGTCTGATGACGGACACCTCAAACTACAATGAGCAGTTCTTC
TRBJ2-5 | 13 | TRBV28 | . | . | CASSLSPPGTQYF | TGTGCCAGCAGTTTGTCCCCCCCAGGGACCCAGTACTTC
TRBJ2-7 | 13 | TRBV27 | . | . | CASSFGGSYEQYF | TGTGCCAGCAGTTTTGGCGGGTCCTACGAGCAGTACTTC
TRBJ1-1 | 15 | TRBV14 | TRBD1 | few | CASSQRTGWNTEAFF | TGTGCCAGCAGCCAACGGACAGGGTGGAACACTGAAGCTTTCTTT
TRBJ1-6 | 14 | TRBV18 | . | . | CASSPRNRDSPLHF | TGTGCCAGCTCACCAAGGAACAGGGATTCACCCCTCCACTTT
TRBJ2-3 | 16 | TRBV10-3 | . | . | CAISEQGPIRTDTQYF | TGTGCCATCAGTGAGCAGGGTCCTATACGCACAGATACGCAGTATTTT
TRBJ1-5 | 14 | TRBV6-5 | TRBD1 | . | CASSMTGSNQPQHF | TGTGCCAGCAGCATGACAGGGAGCAATCAGCCCCAGCATTTT
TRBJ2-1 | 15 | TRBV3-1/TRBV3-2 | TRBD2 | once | CASSRTSASANEQFF | TGTGCCAGCAGCCGAACTAGCGCGAGCGCCAATGAGCAGTTCTTC
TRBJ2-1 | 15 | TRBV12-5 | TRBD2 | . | CASGSAGLKLNEQFF | TGTGCTAGTGGTTCAGCGGGGCTTAAGCTCAATGAGCAGTTCTTC
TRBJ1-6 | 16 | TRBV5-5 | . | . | CASSSNPTVGNSPLHF | TGTGCCAGCAGCTCTAACCCGACAGTGGGGAATTCACCCCTCCACTTT
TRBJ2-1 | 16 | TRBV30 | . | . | CAWSVLSGSSYNEQFF | TGTGCCTGGAGTGTACTTAGCGGCAGCTCCTACAATGAGCAGTTCTTC
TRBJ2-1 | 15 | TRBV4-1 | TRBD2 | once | CASSQPGLAGDNEVF | TGCGCCAGCAGCCAACCGGGACTAGCGGGAGATAATGAGGTCTTC
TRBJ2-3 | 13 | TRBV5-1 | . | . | CASSSGIADTQYF | TGCGCCAGCAGCTCGGGTATTGCAGATACGCAGTATTTT
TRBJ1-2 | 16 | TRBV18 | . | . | CASSPSRSFPNYGYTF | TGTGCCAGCTCTCCGAGCCGGAGCTTCCCTAACTATGGCTACACCTTC
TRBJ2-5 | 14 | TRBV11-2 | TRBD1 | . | CASSPQGAWETQYF | TGTGCCAGCAGCCCACAGGGGGCTTGGGAGACCCAGTACTTC
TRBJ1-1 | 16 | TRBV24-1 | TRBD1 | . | CATSGGTANMNTEAFF | TGTGCCACCAGTGGCGGGACAGCCAACATGAACACTGAAGCTTTCTTT
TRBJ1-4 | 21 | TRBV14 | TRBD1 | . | CASSLFDLDRAYRSTNEKLFF | TGTGCCAGCAGCCTATTCGACCTGGACAGGGCTTATCGTTCGACTAATGAAAAACTGTTTTTT
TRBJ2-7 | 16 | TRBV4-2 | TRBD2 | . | CASSQVSTSGTYEQYF | TGTGCCAGCAGCCAAGTTAGTACTAGCGGAACCTACGAGCAGTACTTC
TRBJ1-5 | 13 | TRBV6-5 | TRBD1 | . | CASSSGGHQPQHF | TGTGCCAGCAGTTCAGGGGGTCATCAGCCCCAGCATTTT
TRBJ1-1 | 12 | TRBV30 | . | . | CAWKRANTEAFF | TGTGCCTGGAAGAGGGCTAACACTGAAGCTTTCTTT
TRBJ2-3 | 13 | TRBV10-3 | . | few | CASRQELPDTQYF | TGTGCCAGCCGACAGGAGCTCCCAGATACGCAGTATTTT
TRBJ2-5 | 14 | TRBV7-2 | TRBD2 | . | CASSTSGGIETQYF | TGTGCCAGCAGTACTAGCGGGGGGATTGAGACCCAGTACTTC
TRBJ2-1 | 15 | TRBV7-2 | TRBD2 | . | CASSLGAGGYNEQFF | TGTGCCAGCAGCTTAGGGGCGGGGGGCTACAATGAGCAGTTCTTC
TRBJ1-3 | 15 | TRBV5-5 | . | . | CASSPKQGSGNTIYF | TGTGCCAGCAGCCCAAAACAGGGATCTGGAAACACCATATATTTT
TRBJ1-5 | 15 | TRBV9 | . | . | CASSAGGSGNQPQHF | TGTGCCAGCAGCGCGGGAGGTTCTGGCAATCAGCCCCAGCATTTT
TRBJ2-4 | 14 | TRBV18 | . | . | CASSHGKSKNIQYF | TGTGCCAGCTCACACGGGAAGTCCAAAAACATTCAGTACTTC
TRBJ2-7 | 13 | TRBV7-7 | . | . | CASSLAPGDEQYF | TGTGCCAGCAGCTTAGCTCCCGGGGACGAGCAGTACTTC
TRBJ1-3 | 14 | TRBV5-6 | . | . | CASSLGASGNTIYF | TGTGCCAGCAGCTTGGGGGCCTCTGGAAACACCATATATTTT
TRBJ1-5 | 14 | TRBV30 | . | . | CAWSVKGGNQPQHF | TGTGCCTGGAGTGTAAAAGGGGGCAATCAGCCCCAGCATTTT
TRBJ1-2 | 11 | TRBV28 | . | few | CASNGNYGYTF | TGTGCCAGCAACGGGAACTATGGCTACACCTTC
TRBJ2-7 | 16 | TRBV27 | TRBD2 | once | CASSPGGRDGTYEQYF | TGTGCCAGCAGTCCCGGTGGGAGGGATGGAACCTACGAGCAGTACTTC